This T cell receptor (beta chain) originates from a study of Ad26.COV2.S vaccination and SARS-CoV-2 variants. The CDR3 covers 12 residues. Trimming removed 9 bases from V and 6 bases from J, with 14 bases in between. The germline V gene encodes CDR1 MNHEY and CDR2 SVGAGI. Treatment defined: 15 to 20 received Ad26.COV2.S at low or high dose, single or two shots; about five received placebo; per-sample allocation not given. The study sampled participants on day 63 after the first vaccine or placebo injection. Assay used: immunoSEQ multiplex PCR; TCRdb lists only in-frame clones, some missing. Of 300,000 to 400,000 clones in the sample, roughly 89% were seen once.

This chain joins TRBV6-5 and TRBJ1-1; D gene unclear. Sequences were derived from peripheral blood, sampled in a trial of Ad26.COV2.S vaccine versus placebo. The clonotype originates from a person between 18 and 59 years old who received the Ad26.COV2.S COVID-19 vaccine or a placebo. The CDR3 DNA sequence: TGTGCCAGTATGACACTGGGCGCTGAAGCTTTCTTT. Translating it yields CASMTLGAEAFF.